This T cell receptor beta chain stems from a study of shared clonotypes between healthy human individuals. Study in general: The donor pool was made up of a couple of women and a few men aged 18 to 49. The study's findings and limits: Clonotypes which were not shared had lower generation probabilities than clonotypes that all four donors shared.

Clones were read by immunoSEQ multiplex PCR, and TCRdb kept only the in-frame ones, dropping some. The sample gives roughly 2.6 million clones, 85% to 95% of which show up once; over 0.12% is in the top ten. A single count supports this clone. Antigen unknown. This CDR3 is built from 15 residues. CDR1 and CDR2 (germline): MNHEY, SMNVEV (reference sequence). V gave up 6 bases and J gave up 5 bases, with 16 bases separating them. The chain combines TRBV27 with TRBJ2-2; D ambiguous. This TCR was sampled from a young man in good health. Input material: naive CD4+ T cells sorted from blood. Subset: CD45RA+ positively selected. CDR3 nucleotides: TGTGCCAGCAGCAACGAAGGACGTCCGACCGGGGAGCTGTTTTTT. It translates to CASSNEGRPTGELFF.